These 30 T cell receptor beta chains were sequenced from one sample in a study of blood T cell repertoires in COVID-19. Clones were read by immunoSEQ multiplex PCR, and TCRdb kept only the in-frame ones, dropping some. This sample has fewer than 200,000 clones, with more than 85% found just once. The material sequenced was peripheral blood. Every receptor here comes from a man in his forties with active or convalescent COVID-19.

V is TRBV6-6 and J is TRBJ2-5; TRBD1 matches 8 bases. Germline lookup yields CDR1 MNHNY and CDR2 SVGAGI (reference sequence). The CDR3 loop spans 13 amino acids. Trimming removed 10 bases from V and 2 bases from J; junction bases left unmatched: 6. The CDR3 region has the DNA TGTGCCACCTGGACAGGGTTACAAGAGACCCAGTACTTC. Amino acid sequence: CATWTGLQETQYF.

J is TRBJ2-5 and V is TRBV18; perhaps TRBD1 as D (5 bases). The ends were cut back, 2 bases at V and 2 bases at J, with 6 bases in the middle. Germline values: CDR1 KGHSH, CDR2 LQKENI. The CDR3 has 13 residues. In DNA form, the CDR3 reads TGTGCCAGCTCACCAAGACAGCAAGAGACCCAGTACTTC. As protein: CASSPRQQETQYF.

The chain carries TRBV11-1 and TRBJ2-7; possibly TRBD1 for D (5 bases). Germline V gives CDR1 SGHAT, CDR2 FQDESV (reference sequence). Trimming removed 8 bases at V and 3 bases at J, with 14 bases between. This CDR3 has 13 amino acids. For the CDR3, the DNA is TGTGCCAGCCGCCCTTCAGGGATCTACGAGCAGTACTTC. Its translation is CASRPSGIYEQYF. Full variable domain (outside the CDR3, taken from reference TRBV11-1 and TRBJ2-7): EAEVAQSPRYKITEKSQAVAFWCDPISGHATLYWYRQILGQGPELLVQFQDESVVDDSQLPKDRFSAERLKGVDSTLKIQPAELGDSAMYLCASRPSGIYEQYFGPGTRLTVT.

The chain employs TRBV7-9 and TRBJ1-6; a weak D match, TRBD1 (6 bases). V was clipped by 0 bases and J by 4 bases, with 10 bases between them. The germline gives CDR1 SEHNR, CDR2 FQNEAQ (reference sequence). CDR3 length: 16 residues. This CDR3 is CASSLAGAPYNSPLHF. DNA of the CDR3: TGTGCCAGCAGCTTAGCGGGGGCCCCATATAATTCACCCCTCCACTTT. Based on the CDR3 plus reference TRBV7-9 and TRBJ1-6, the full variable domain is DTGVSQNPRHKITKRGQNVTFRCDPISEHNRLYWYRQTLGQGPEFLTYFQNEAQLEKSRLLSDRFSAERPKGSFSTLEIQRTEQGDSAMYLCASSLAGAPYNSPLHFGNGTRLTVT.

V and J are TRBV2 and TRBJ1-1; D not resolved. CDR3 length equals 14 residues. V lost 4 bases, J lost 5 bases, and 14 bases lay in between. Germline V gene sequence: CDR1 SNHLY, CDR2 FYNNEI. The CDR3 loop is CASSVEGSGTEAFF. The CDR3, as DNA: TGTGCCAGCAGTGTGGAGGGATCGGGAACTGAAGCTTTCTTT.

This chain joins TRBV5-1 and TRBJ2-1; 9 nucleotides match TRBD1. Trimming removed 4 bases from V and 2 bases from J; junction bases left unmatched: 10. The CDR3 totals 17 residues. The germline CDR1 and CDR2 sequences are SGHRS and YFSETQ. The DNA of the CDR3 is TGCGCCAGCAGCCGCTTTACGGGACAGGGAACCTACAATGAGCAGTTCTTC. It translates to CASSRFTGQGTYNEQFF.

The CDR3 here is CASSTQSGSHYNEQFF. The CDR3 DNA follows: TGTGCCAGTAGCACTCAAAGCGGATCACACTACAATGAGCAGTTCTTC. The rearrangement links TRBV19 to TRBJ2-1, with D possibly matching TRBD2 (5 bases). CDR1 is LNHDA, CDR2 SQIVND, per germline (reference sequence). Trimming cost V 6 bases and J 3 bases, with 18 bases left between them. The CDR3 consists of 16 residues.

This clone was seen a handful of times. V usage is TRBV3-1 (or the pseudogene TRBV3-2) and J usage is TRBJ1-5; D is possibly TRBD1 (6 bases). Trimming stripped 4 bases from V and 2 bases from J, with 15 bases between. This CDR3 has 16 amino acids. Germline values: CDR1 LGHDT, CDR2 YNNKEL (reference sequence). The CDR3 reads CASSRGTGSGNQPQHF. The CDR3 DNA reads TGTGCCAGCAGCCGGGGAACAGGGTCGGGCAATCAGCCCCAGCATTTT.

DNA for the CDR3: TGTGCCAGCAGCTTAGCCAGGGGGCCCATTCTTGCTAATGAAAAACTGTTTTTT. This sequence encodes CASSLARGPILANEKLFF. This chain connects TRBV7-8 to TRBJ1-4; 8 bases map to TRBD1. V was pared by 0 bases and J by 3 bases, with 9 bases of the junction left unmatched. CDR1 is SGHVS, CDR2 FQNEAQ, per germline. The CDR3 loop spans 18 amino acids.

The chain joins TRBV9 to TRBJ2-5; 14 bases line up with TRBD2. Germline V CDR1 and CDR2: SGDLS, YYNGEE. The trim removed 4 bases at V and 5 bases at J, leaving 13 bases unmatched. The CDR3 has 18 residues. The CDR3 sequence: CASSPGLAGGSMGETQYF. The CDR3 bases are TGTGCCAGCAGCCCCGGACTAGCGGGGGGAAGTATGGGGGAGACCCAGTACTTC.

This clone was recorded once. The J gene is TRBJ2-7, the V gene TRBV6-5, with D unclear. In germline, CDR1 is MNHEY, CDR2 SVGAGI. V lost 7 bases to trimming and J lost 1 base, with 11 bases between them. The CDR3 loop spans 13 amino acids. The CDR3 bases are TGTGCCAGCAAGCGCCCGGCATCCTACGAGCAGTACTTC. Translated, it gives CASKRPASYEQYF.

This chain joins TRBV19 and TRBJ2-2; D is perhaps TRBD1 (5 bases). Germline values: CDR1 LNHDA, CDR2 SQIVND (reference sequence). The CDR3 is 14 amino acids. The ends were cut back, 2 bases at V and 7 bases at J, with 11 bases in the middle. The CDR3 sequence is CASSIRGADGELFF. The CDR3 DNA reads TGTGCCAGTAGTATAAGGGGCGCGGACGGGGAGCTGTTTTTT.

V and J are TRBV9 and TRBJ2-1, with 14 bases matching TRBD2. There are 15 residues in the CDR3. Losses at the gene ends were 2 bases for V and 9 bases for J; bases not matched to a gene: 4. From germline, CDR1 is SGDLS and CDR2 YYNGEE. The CDR3 protein is CASSVDGTSGGEQFF. CDR3 nucleotides: TGTGCCAGCAGCGTTGATGGGACTAGCGGGGGTGAGCAGTTCTTC. Based on the CDR3 plus reference TRBV9 and TRBJ2-1, the full variable domain is DSGVTQTPKHLITATGQRVTLRCSPRSGDLSVYWYQQSLDQGLQFLIQYYNGEERAKGNILERFSAQQFPDLHSELNLSSLELGDSALYFCASSVDGTSGGEQFFGPGTRLTVL.

V and J are TRBV5-5 and TRBJ2-3; possibly TRBD2 for D (6 bases). The V end was cut by 1 base, the J end by 2 bases, with 8 bases between. This CDR3 contains 14 residues. Germline V lookup: CDR1 SGHKS, CDR2 YYEKEE (reference sequence). The CDR3, as DNA: TGTGCCAGCAGCTTGAGCGGGTACACAGATACGCAGTATTTT. This translates into CASSLSGYTDTQYF.

The chain has TRBV30 and TRBJ1-6; 10 bases line up with TRBD1. J was trimmed by 9 bases and V by 5 bases; bases with no gene match: 4. There are 13 residues in the CDR3. The germline gives CDR1 GTSNPN, CDR2 SVGIG (reference sequence). CDR3 DNA: TGTGCCTGGGATCGGGACAGGGGTTCACCCCTCCACTTT. It specifies CAWDRDRGSPLHF.

The chain couples TRBV10-3 to TRBJ2-2, with 8 bases matching TRBD2. V was clipped by 2 bases and J by 6 bases; unmatched bases: 5. CDR1 is ENHRY, CDR2 SYGVKD, per germline. The length of the CDR3 is 15 residues. CDR3 residues: CAISERGGTPGELFF. Written as DNA, the CDR3 is TGTGCCATCAGTGAGCGGGGGGGCACGCCCGGGGAGCTGTTTTTT.

CDR3 sequence reads: CASSTRTGRQETQYF. The CDR3 DNA is TGTGCCAGCAGCACCCGGACAGGGCGGCAAGAGACCCAGTACTTC. The chain couples TRBV4-2 to TRBJ2-5; the match to TRBD1 covers 8 bases. The CDR3 is 15 residues long. V was clipped by 5 bases and J by 2 bases; unmatched bases: 7. CDR1 and CDR2 from the germline V gene are LGHNA and YNFKEQ.

The chain uses TRBV14 and TRBJ1-5; D perhaps matches TRBD1 (5 bases). V lost 1 base and J lost 7, with 14 bases in between. This CDR3 has 15 residues. The germline gives CDR1 SGHDN, CDR2 FVKESK. The CDR3 protein is CASSQGSGVEQPQHF. The CDR3, as DNA: TGTGCCAGCAGCCAAGGGTCGGGGGTGGAACAGCCCCAGCATTTT.

The chain joins TRBV19 to TRBJ2-1; 8 bases fit TRBD1. This CDR3 is 15 amino acids long. V dropped 3 bases and J dropped 4; count of bases not matched to a gene: 5. CDR1 and CDR2 from the germline V gene are LNHDA and SQIVND (reference sequence). CDR3 nucleotides: TGTGCCAGTAGTATCGACAGGGGTATTTACAATGAGCAGTTCTTC. It codes for CASSIDRGIYNEQFF. Filled out from reference TRBV19 and TRBJ2-1, the complete variable domain reads DGGITQSPKYLFRKEGQNVTLSCEQNLNHDAMYWYRQDPGQGLRLIYYSQIVNDFQKGDIAEGYSVSREKKESFPLTVTSAQKNPTAFYLCASSIDRGIYNEQFFGPGTRLTVL.

V gene TRBV28 combines with J gene TRBJ1-6; the match to TRBD1 covers 9 bases. The length of the CDR3 is 16 residues. Germline trimming cut 2 bases from V and 8 bases from J; bases unmatched to any gene: 7. Germline V CDR1 and CDR2: MDHEN, SYDVKM. CDR3 in amino acids: CASSLNGQGNHSPLHF. In nucleotides, the CDR3 is TGTGCCAGCAGTTTAAACGGACAGGGGAATCATTCACCCCTCCACTTT.

This clone has just a few counts. The CDR3 spells CASSRWDRTNYGYTF. CDR3 sequence (DNA): TGTGCCAGCAGCCGTTGGGACAGAACCAACTATGGCTACACCTTC. This chain joins TRBV7-9 and TRBJ1-2; 7 bases fit TRBD1. The CDR3 consists of 15 residues. CDR1 is SEHNR, CDR2 FQNEAQ, per germline (reference sequence). V dropped 5 bases and J dropped 2; count of bases not matched to a gene: 8. Full variable domain (outside the CDR3, taken from reference TRBV7-9 and TRBJ1-2): DTGVSQNPRHKITKRGQNVTFRCDPISEHNRLYWYRQTLGQGPEFLTYFQNEAQLEKSRLLSDRFSAERPKGSFSTLEIQRTEQGDSAMYLCASSRWDRTNYGYTFGSGTRLTVV.

This chain uses TRBV5-1 with TRBJ2-1, with TRBD1 matching over 9 bases. V dropped 7 bases and J dropped 5; count of bases not matched to a gene: 13. The length of the CDR3 is 16 residues. The germline V gene encodes CDR1 SGHRS and CDR2 YFSETQ. The DNA for the CDR3 is TGCGCCAGCTCCTCCTCCCGGGACAGGGCTGACAATGAGCAGTTCTTC. Translating gives CASSSSRDRADNEQFF.

V gene TRBV9 combines with J gene TRBJ2-2; D possibly corresponds to TRBD1 (6 bases). CDR3 size: 18 residues. V was pared by 0 bases and J by 2 bases, with 17 bases between. Germline V gene data show CDR1 as SGDLS and CDR2 as YYNGEE. Written as DNA, the CDR3 is TGTGCCAGCAGCGTAGGTAGTCCGGACAGAAGTAACACCGGGGAGCTGTTTTTT. Amino acid sequence: CASSVGSPDRSNTGELFF.

This clone was seen only a few times. The J gene is TRBJ1-5, the V gene TRBV5-5; tentative D call: TRBD1 (6 bases). The CDR3 is 15 amino acids. Per germline, CDR1 SGHKS and CDR2 YYEKEE (reference sequence). The V end lost 3 bases, the J end lost 7 bases, and 17 bases lay between the germline ends. CDR3 DNA sequence: TGTGCCAGCAGCTGGGACATTCCCTCCCAGCAGCCCCAGCATTTT. Its translation is CASSWDIPSQQPQHF.

This chain joins TRBV5-6 and TRBJ2-1, with D perhaps TRBD2 (6 bases). CDR1 SGHDT and CDR2 YYEEEE come from the germline V gene. The CDR3 extends over 17 amino acids. Deletions cut 3 bases from V and 2 bases from J, with 18 bases between. The DNA of the CDR3 is TGTGCCAGCAGCTCGGATCTCTCGGGGGTAGCCTACAATGAGCAGTTCTTC. It encodes CASSSDLSGVAYNEQFF.

This chain links TRBV18 with TRBJ1-2; 8 bases align to TRBD1. Germline assignment: CDR1 KGHSH and CDR2 LQKENI. This CDR3 region has 15 residues. V dropped 3 bases and J dropped 0; count of bases not matched to a gene: 3. The CDR3 protein is CASSPGQASNYGYTF. The CDR3, as DNA: TGTGCCAGCTCACCGGGACAGGCCTCTAACTATGGCTACACCTTC.

This sequence joins TRBV28 and TRBJ1-1; TRBD1 agrees at 7 bases. The CDR3 runs to 13 residues. V dropped 6 bases and J dropped 5; count of bases not matched to a gene: 6. Germline V lookup: CDR1 MDHEN, CDR2 SYDVKM. DNA for the CDR3: TGTGCCAGCAGCCTACAGGGGAGGACTGAAGCTTTCTTT. Amino acids: CASSLQGRTEAFF.

The genes are TRBV3-1 (or the pseudogene TRBV3-2) and TRBJ1-4; D is uncertain. The germline V gene has CDR1 LGHDT and CDR2 YNNKEL (reference sequence). The CDR3 loop spans 15 amino acids. V was cut by 1 base and J by 4 bases, with 10 bases left in between. CDR3 nucleotides: TGTGCCAGCAGCCAAGGAGGGCAAAGTAATGAAAAACTGTTTTTT. Translated, it gives CASSQGGQSNEKLFF.

The chain combines TRBV15 with TRBJ1-5; tentatively, D is TRBD1 (5 bases). From germline, CDR1 is LNHNV and CDR2 YYDKDF (reference sequence). Deletions cut 7 bases from V and 1 base from J, with 14 bases between. The CDR3 is 15 residues long. The CDR3, as DNA: TGTGCCACCACCCCGCTACGGGGGAGCAATCAGCCCCAGCATTTT. It is translated as CATTPLRGSNQPQHF.

The chain uses TRBV7-9 and TRBJ1-2; 7 bases are a match to TRBD1. Germline assignment: CDR1 SEHNR and CDR2 FQNEAQ (reference sequence). This CDR3 is built from 12 residues. Trimming took 5 bases from V and 8 from J; bases not matched to a gene: 5. CDR3 amino acids: CASSPTGSGYTF. CDR3 nucleotide sequence: TGTGCCAGCAGCCCGACAGGGAGCGGCTACACCTTC.